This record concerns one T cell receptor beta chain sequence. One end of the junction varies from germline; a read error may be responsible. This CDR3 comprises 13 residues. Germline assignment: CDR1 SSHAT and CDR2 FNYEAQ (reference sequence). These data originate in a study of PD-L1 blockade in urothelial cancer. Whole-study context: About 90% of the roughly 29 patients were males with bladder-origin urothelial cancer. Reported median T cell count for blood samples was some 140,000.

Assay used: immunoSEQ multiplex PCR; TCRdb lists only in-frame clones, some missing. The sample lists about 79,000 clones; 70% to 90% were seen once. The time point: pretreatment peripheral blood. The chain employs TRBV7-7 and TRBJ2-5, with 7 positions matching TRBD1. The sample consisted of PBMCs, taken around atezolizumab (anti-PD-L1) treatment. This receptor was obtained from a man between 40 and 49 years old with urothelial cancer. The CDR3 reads CASSMGQFETQYF. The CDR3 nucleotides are TGTGCTAGCAGCATGGGACAGTTTGAGACCCAGTACTTC.